Shown below are 3 T cell receptor beta chains from a single sample sequenced in a study of blood T cell repertoires in COVID-19. This table comes from immunoSEQ multiplex PCR, and its TCRdb copy is limited to in-frame clones, with some not included. The sample has roughly 360,000 clones; 88% are singletons. Sequencing was carried out using PBMCs or T cells enriched from blood (not recorded which). These receptors all come from a woman aged 30 to 39 with acute COVID-19.

The J gene is TRBJ2-1, the V gene TRBV24-1; D is perhaps TRBD2 (5 bases). The ends were cut back, 10 bases at V and 3 bases at J, with 18 bases in the middle. Germline CDR1 reads KGHDR; CDR2 reads SFDVKD. The CDR3 is made up of 15 amino acids. The DNA for the CDR3 is TGTGCCACATCCGGGGAGACCCCAAACTACAATGAGCAGTTCTTC. It specifies CATSGETPNYNEQFF.

The chain employs TRBV19 and TRBJ2-7; the D gene is possibly TRBD1 (7 bases). Germline CDR1 reads LNHDA; CDR2 reads SQIVND (reference sequence). The ends were cut back, 6 bases at V and 3 bases at J, with 21 bases in the middle. The CDR3 covers 16 residues. The CDR3 spells CASSHPGGQRGYEQYF. CDR3 nucleotides: TGTGCCAGTAGCCATCCAGGGGGGCAACGGGGCTACGAGCAGTACTTC. The complete variable domain, with remaining parts taken from reference TRBV19 and TRBJ2-7, reads DGGITQSPKYLFRKEGQNVTLSCEQNLNHDAMYWYRQDPGQGLRLIYYSQIVNDFQKGDIAEGYSVSREKKESFPLTVTSAQKNPTAFYLCASSHPGGQRGYEQYFGPGTRLTVT.

The chain recombines TRBV7-9 with TRBJ1-6; TRBD1 matches at 8 bases. This CDR3 contains 13 residues. V was clipped by 5 bases and J by 8 bases; unmatched bases: 2. Per germline, CDR1 SEHNR and CDR2 FQNEAQ (reference sequence). The CDR3 DNA reads as TGTGCCAGCAGCCAGGGGGCTGATTCACCCCTCCACTTT. This codes for CASSQGADSPLHF.